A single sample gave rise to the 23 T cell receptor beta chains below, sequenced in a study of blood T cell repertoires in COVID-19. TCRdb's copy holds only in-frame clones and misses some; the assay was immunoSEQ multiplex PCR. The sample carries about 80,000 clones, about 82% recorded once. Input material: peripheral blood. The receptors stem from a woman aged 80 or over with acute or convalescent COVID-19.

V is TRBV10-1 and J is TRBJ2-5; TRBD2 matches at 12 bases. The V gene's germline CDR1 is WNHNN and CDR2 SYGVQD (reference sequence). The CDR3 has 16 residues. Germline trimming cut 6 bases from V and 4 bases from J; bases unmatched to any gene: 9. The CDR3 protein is CASSRTTSGGTETQYF. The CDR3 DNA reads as TGCGCCAGCAGCCGTACGACTAGCGGGGGTACAGAGACCCAGTACTTC.

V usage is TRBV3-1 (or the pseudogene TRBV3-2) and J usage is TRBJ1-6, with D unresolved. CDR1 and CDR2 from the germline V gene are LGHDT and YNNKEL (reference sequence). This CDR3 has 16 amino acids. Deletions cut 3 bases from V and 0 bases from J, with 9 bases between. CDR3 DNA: TGTGCCAGCAGCCAGGCGGGGAGCTCCTATAATTCACCCCTCCACTTT. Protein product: CASSQAGSSYNSPLHF.

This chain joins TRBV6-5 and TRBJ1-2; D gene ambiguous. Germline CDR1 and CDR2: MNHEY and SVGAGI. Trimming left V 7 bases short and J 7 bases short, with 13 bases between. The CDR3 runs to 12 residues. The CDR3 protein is CASNAHSGGYTF. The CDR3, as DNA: TGTGCCAGCAATGCTCACTCGGGTGGCTACACCTTC.

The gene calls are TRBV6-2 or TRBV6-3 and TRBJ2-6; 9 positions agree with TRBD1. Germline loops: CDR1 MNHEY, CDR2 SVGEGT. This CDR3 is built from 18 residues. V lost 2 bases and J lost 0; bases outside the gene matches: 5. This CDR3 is CASSYGTGIHSGANVLTF. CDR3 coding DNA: TGTGCCAGCAGTTACGGGACAGGGATCCACTCTGGGGCCAACGTCCTGACTTTC.

CDR3 sequence: CASSPPFPYGYTF. In nucleotides, the CDR3 is TGTGCCAGCAGCCCCCCCTTTCCCTATGGCTACACCTTC. The chain joins TRBV9 to TRBJ1-2; D is unclear. Trimming left V 4 bases short and J 4 bases short, with 11 bases between. Germline CDR1 and CDR2: SGDLS and YYNGEE. This CDR3 spans 13 amino acids.

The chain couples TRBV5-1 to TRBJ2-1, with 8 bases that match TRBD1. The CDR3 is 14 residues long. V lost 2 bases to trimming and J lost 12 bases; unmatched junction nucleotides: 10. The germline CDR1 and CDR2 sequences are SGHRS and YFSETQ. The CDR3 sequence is CASSLGTGGLGQFF. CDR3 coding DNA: TGCGCCAGCAGCTTAGGAACAGGGGGACTTGGGCAGTTCTTC.

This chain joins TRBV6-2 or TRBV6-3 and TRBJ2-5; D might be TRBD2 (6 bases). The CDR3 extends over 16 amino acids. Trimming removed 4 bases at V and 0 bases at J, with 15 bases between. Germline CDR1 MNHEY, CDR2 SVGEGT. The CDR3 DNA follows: TGTGCCAGCAGTTTCACTGGCGGGGAGTACCAAGAGACCCAGTACTTC. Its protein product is CASSFTGGEYQETQYF.

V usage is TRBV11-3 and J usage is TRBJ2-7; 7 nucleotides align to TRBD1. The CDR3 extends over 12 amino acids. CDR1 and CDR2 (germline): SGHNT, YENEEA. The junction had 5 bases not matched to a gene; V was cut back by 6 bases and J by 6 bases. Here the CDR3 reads CASRGTASEQYF. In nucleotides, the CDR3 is TGTGCCAGCAGAGGGACAGCCTCCGAGCAGTACTTC.

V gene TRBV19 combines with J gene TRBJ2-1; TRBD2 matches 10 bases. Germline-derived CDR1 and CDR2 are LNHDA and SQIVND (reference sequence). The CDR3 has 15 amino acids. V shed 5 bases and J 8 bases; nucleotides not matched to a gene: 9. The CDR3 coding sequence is TGTGCCAGTAGTGAACAGCGGGGGGGTTACTATGAGCAGTTCTTC. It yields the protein CASSEQRGGYYEQFF.

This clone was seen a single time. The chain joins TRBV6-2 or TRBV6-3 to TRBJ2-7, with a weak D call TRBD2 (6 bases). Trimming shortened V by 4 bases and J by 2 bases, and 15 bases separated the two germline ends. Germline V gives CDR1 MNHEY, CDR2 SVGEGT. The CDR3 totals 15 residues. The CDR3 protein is CASSSPAGGAYEQYF. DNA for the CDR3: TGTGCCAGCAGTTCACCCGCCGGAGGGGCCTACGAGCAGTACTTC.

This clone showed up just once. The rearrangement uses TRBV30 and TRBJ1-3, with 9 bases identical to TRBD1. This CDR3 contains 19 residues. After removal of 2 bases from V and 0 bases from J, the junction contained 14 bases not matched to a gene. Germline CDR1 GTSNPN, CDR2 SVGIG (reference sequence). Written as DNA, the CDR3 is TGTGCCTGGAGTAAAGGACAGGGGATCCCGGCACTCTCTGGAAACACCATATATTTT. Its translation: CAWSKGQGIPALSGNTIYF.

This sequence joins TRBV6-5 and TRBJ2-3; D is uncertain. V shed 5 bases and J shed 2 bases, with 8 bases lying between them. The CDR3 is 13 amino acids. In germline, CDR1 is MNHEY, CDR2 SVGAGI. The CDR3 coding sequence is TGTGCCAGCAGTCCCCCTTTCACAGATACGCAGTATTTT. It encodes CASSPPFTDTQYF.

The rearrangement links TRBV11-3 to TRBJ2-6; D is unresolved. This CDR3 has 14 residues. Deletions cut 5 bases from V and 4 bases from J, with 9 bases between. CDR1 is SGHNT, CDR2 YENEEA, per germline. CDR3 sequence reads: CASSRSRGANVLTF. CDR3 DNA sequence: TGTGCCAGCAGCCGGAGTAGAGGGGCCAACGTCCTGACTTTC.

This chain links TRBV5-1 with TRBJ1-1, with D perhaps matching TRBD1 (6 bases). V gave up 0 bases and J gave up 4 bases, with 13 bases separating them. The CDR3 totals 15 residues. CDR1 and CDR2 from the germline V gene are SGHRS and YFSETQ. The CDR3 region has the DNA TGCGCCAGCAGCTTGGCAGGGGAGAGGGGCACTGAAGCTTTCTTT. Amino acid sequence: CASSLAGERGTEAFF. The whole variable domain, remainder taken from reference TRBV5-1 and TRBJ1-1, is KAGVTQTPRYLIKTRGQQVTLSCSPISGHRSVSWYQQTPGQGLQFLFEYFSETQRNKGNFPGRFSGRQFSNSRSEMNVSTLELGDSALYLCASSLAGERGTEAFFGQGTRLTVV.

CDR3 DNA sequence: TGTGCCAGCAGTGACCGTTCAACTAATGAAAAACTGTTTTTT. Protein: CASSDRSTNEKLFF. The V call is TRBV2, the J call TRBJ1-4; D uncertain. V gave up 3 bases and J gave up 0 bases, with 5 bases separating them. CDR3 length: 14 residues. Germline assignment: CDR1 SNHLY and CDR2 FYNNEI.

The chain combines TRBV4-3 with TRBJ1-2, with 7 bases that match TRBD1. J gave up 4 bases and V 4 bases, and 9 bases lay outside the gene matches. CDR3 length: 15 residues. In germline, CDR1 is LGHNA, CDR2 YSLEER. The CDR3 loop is CASSRRRDSSYGYTF. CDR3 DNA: TGCGCCAGCAGCCGAAGGCGGGACAGTTCCTATGGCTACACCTTC.

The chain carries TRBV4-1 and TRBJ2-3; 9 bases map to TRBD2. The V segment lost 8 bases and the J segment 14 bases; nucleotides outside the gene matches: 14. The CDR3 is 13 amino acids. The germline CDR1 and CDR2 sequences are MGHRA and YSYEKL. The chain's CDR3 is CASSSGTSTLGYF. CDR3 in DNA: TGCGCCAGCTCCTCCGGGACTAGCACCTTGGGGTATTTT.

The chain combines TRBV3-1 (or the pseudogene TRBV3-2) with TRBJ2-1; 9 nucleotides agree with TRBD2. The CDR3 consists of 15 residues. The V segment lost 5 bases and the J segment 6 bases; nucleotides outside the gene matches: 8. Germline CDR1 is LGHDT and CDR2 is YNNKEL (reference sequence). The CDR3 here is CASSERQRGANEQFF. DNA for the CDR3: TGTGCCAGCAGCGAGAGGCAGCGGGGGGCCAATGAGCAGTTCTTC.

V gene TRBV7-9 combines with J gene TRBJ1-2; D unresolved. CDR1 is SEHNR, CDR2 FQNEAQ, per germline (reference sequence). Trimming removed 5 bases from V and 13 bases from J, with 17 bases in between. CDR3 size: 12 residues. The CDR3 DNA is TGTGCCAGCAGCCCTCGGGATGTGGCCTTCACCTTC. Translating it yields CASSPRDVAFTF. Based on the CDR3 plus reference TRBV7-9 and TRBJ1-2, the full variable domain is DTGVSQNPRHKITKRGQNVTFRCDPISEHNRLYWYRQTLGQGPEFLTYFQNEAQLEKSRLLSDRFSAERPKGSFSTLEIQRTEQGDSAMYLCASSPRDVAFTFGSGTRLTVV.

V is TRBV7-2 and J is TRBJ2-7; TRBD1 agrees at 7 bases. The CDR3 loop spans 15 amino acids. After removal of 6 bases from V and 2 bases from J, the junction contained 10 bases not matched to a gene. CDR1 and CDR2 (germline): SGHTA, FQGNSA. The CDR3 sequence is CASSPSGTEPYEQYF. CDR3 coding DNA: TGTGCCAGCAGTCCCTCCGGGACAGAACCCTACGAGCAGTACTTC. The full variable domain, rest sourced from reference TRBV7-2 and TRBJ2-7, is GAGVSQSPSNKVTEKGKDVELRCDPISGHTALYWYRQSLGQGLEFLIYFQGNSAPDKSGLPSDRFSAERTGGSVSTLTIQRTQQEDSAVYLCASSPSGTEPYEQYFGPGTRLTVT.

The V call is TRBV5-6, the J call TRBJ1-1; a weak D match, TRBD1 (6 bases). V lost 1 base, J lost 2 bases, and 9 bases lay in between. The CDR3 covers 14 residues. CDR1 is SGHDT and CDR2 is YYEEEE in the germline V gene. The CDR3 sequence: CASSLTGINTEAFF. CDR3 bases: TGTGCCAGCAGCTTGACAGGGATCAACACTGAAGCTTTCTTT.

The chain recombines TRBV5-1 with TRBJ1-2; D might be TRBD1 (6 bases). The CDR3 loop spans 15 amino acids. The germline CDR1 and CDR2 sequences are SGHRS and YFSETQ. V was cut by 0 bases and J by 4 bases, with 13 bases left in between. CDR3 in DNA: TGCGCCAGCAGCTTGGCAGGGGCCCTCCCCTATGGCTACACCTTC. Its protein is CASSLAGALPYGYTF.

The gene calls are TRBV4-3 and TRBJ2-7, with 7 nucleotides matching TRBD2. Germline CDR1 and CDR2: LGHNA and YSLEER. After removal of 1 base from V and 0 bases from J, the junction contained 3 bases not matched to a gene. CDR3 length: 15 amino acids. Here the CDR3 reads CASSQGPGGSYEQYF. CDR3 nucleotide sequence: TGCGCCAGCAGCCAAGGACCGGGGGGCTCCTACGAGCAGTACTTC.